This T cell receptor (beta chain) emerged from a study of T cell changes during pregnancy in multiple sclerosis. The assay was immunoSEQ multiplex PCR, and TCRdb's table has in-frame clones only and misses some. The sample yields about 130,000 clones, around 95% seen once. Sequenced here: peripheral blood, sampled after pregnancy. The sequence derives from a female donor with multiple sclerosis, enrolled in a pregnancy study.

The CDR3 here is CASSFFGQGGTGELFF. The CDR3 nucleotides are TGTGCCAGCAGCTTTTTTGGACAGGGGGGGACCGGGGAGCTGTTTTTT. The chain employs TRBV13 and TRBJ2-2; 10 bases are shared with TRBD1. The CDR3 length is 16 residues. The V and J ends lost 3 bases and 5 bases, in that order; junction bases with no gene match: 6. Germline CDR1 and CDR2: PRHDT and FYEKMQ (reference sequence). Full variable domain (remainder filled in from reference TRBV13 and TRBJ2-2): AAGVIQSPRHLIKEKRETATLKCYPIPRHDTVYWYQQGPGQDPQFLISFYEKMQSDKGSIPDRFSAQQFSDYHSELNMSSLELGDSALYFCASSFFGQGGTGELFFGEGSRLTVL.